Sequencing of this TCR beta chain was carried out in a study of T cell changes during pregnancy in multiple sclerosis. TCRdb keeps only in-frame clones here, not all; method: immunoSEQ multiplex PCR. Of tens of thousands of clones listed, 92% were seen once; the top ten hold approximately 2%. The CDR3 extends over 15 amino acids. The J segment lost 4 bases and the V segment lost 4 bases, leaving 5 bases of the junction unmatched. Germline loops: CDR1 LGHNA, CDR2 YSLEER. The sequences come from peripheral blood, collected after pregnancy. This chain connects TRBV4-3 to TRBJ1-4, with TRBD1 identical over 8 bases. This receptor was taken from a female donor with multiple sclerosis, enrolled in a pregnancy study. The CDR3 region has the DNA TGCGCCAGCAGCCTACAGGGGGAAGGTAATGAAAAACTGTTTTTT. Residues: CASSLQGEGNEKLFF.